This T cell receptor beta chain was captured in a study of blood T cell repertoires in COVID-19. Overall study: Donors in the United States, Italy and Spain gave samples during acute or convalescent COVID-19.

Germline assignment: CDR1 MNHNS and CDR2 SASEGT. Between the trimmed V and J ends, which lost 3 bases and 9 bases, there was a span of 12 bases. The CDR3 sequence is 13 residues long. In the source study's methods: Amplification of reference gene primers provided the estimated nucleated cell counts. Clones were sequenced by immunoSEQ multiplex PCR, and TCRdb holds only the in-frame ones, with some missing. The DNA gave D and trimming, while V, J and clone size come from that table. The sample yields about 44,000 clones, approximately 90% seen once. The clonotype originates from a man between 65 and 80 years old with active COVID-19. The gene calls are TRBV6-1 and TRBJ2-1; D remains ambiguous. The sample taken for sequencing was peripheral blood. Written as DNA, the CDR3 is TGTGCCAGCAGTGACCTAGGCATCGCTGAGCAGTTCTTC. Its translation is CASSDLGIAEQFF.